This T cell receptor beta chain was identified in a study of human T cells and chemical hapten exposure. Attachment of unique molecular identifiers to individual cDNA molecules was performed in the library. TCRdb re-derived calls from the RACE reads in MiXCR, one entry per CDR3 protein. Of some 400,000 distinct CDR3 sequences listed, approximately 5% are singletons. The ends were cut back, 1 base at V and 1 base at J, with 10 bases in the middle. Germline V gene data show CDR1 as SQVTM and CDR2 as ANQGSEA. The CDR3 contains 14 residues. Time point meaning: pre-sensitization, week 0. Treatment indicated: therapeutic diphenylcyclopropenone sensitization with weekly scalp DPC.

This specimen consisted of whole blood, obtained in connection with sensitization to the hapten diphenylcyclopropenone (DPC). The TCR sequence derives from a woman between 45 and 65 years old with alopecia areata. Some clones in this sample may be carry-over from other donors' samples. V and J are TRBV29-1 and TRBJ1-2; the D gene is possibly TRBD1 (6 bases). CDR3 sequence: CSVEGQASNYGYTF. The CDR3 nucleotides read TGCAGCGTTGAAGGACAGGCCAGTAACTATGGCTACACCTTC. Full variable domain (remainder filled in from reference TRBV29-1 and TRBJ1-2): SAVISQKPSRDICQRGTSLTIQCQVDSQVTMMFWYRQQPGQSLTLIATANQGSEATYESGFVIDKFPISRPNLTFSTLTVSNMSPEDSSIYLCSVEGQASNYGYTFGSGTRLTVV.